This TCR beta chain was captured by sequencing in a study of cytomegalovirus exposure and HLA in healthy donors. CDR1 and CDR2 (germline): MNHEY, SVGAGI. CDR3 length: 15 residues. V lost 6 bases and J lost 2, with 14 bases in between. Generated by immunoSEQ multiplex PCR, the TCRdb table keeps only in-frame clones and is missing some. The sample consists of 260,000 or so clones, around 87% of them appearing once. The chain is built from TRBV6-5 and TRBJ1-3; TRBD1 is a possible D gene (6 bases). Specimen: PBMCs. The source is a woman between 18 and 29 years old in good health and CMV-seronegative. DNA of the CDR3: TGTGCCAGCAGAACAGGGTTTCAAGCTGGAAACACCATATATTTT. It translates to CASRTGFQAGNTIYF.